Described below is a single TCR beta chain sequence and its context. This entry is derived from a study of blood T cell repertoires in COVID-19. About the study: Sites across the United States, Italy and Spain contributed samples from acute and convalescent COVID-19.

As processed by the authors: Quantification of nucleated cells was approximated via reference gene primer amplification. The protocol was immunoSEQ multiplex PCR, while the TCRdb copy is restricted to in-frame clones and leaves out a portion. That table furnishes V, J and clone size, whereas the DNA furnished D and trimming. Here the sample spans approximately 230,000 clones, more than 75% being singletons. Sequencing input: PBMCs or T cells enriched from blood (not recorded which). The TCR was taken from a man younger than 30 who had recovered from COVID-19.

The CDR3 sequence: CAWRVNANIQYF. CDR3 DNA: TGTGCCTGGAGGGTTAACGCGAACATTCAGTACTTC. The chain uses TRBV30 and TRBJ2-4; D is unclear. CDR1 is GTSNPN and CDR2 is SVGIG in the germline V gene (reference sequence). CDR3 length: 12 residues. The V gene lost 3 bases and the J gene lost 7 bases, with 10 bases spanning the gap. The entire variable domain, with the rest obtained from reference TRBV30 and TRBJ2-4, is as follows: SQTIHQWPATLVQPVGSPLSLECTVEGTSNPNLYWYRQAAGRGLQLLFYSVGIGQISSEVPQNLSASRPQDRQFILSSKKLLLSDSGFYLCAWRVNANIQYFGAGTRLSVL.